A single sample gave rise to the 32 T cell receptor beta chains below, sequenced in a study of blood T cell repertoires in COVID-19. The table came from immunoSEQ multiplex PCR; TCRdb's copy has only in-frame clones and leaves some out. The sample has approximately 200,000 clones; 70% to 90% are singletons. The sample comprised PBMCs or T cells enriched from blood (not recorded which). The receptor source for this set is a middle-aged man who had recovered from COVID-19.

The chain recombines TRBV19 with TRBJ1-1; TRBD1 matches 7 bases. V dropped 9 bases and J dropped 1; count of bases not matched to a gene: 2. From germline, CDR1 is LNHDA and CDR2 SQIVND (reference sequence). The CDR3 has 12 amino acids. The CDR3 here is CASDRANTEAFF. CDR3 nucleotides: TGTGCCAGCGACAGGGCGAACACTGAAGCTTTCTTT.

The J gene is TRBJ2-2, the V gene TRBV5-8; possible D gene TRBD1, 6 bases. Germline V gene sequence: CDR1 SGHTS, CDR2 YDEGEE. V lost 3 bases to trimming and J lost 0 bases, with 9 bases between them. This CDR3 contains 15 residues. The CDR3 loop reads CASSSRTANTGELFF. In DNA form, the CDR3 reads TGTGCCAGCAGCTCGCGGACAGCGAACACCGGGGAGCTGTTTTTT.

This clone appeared once. The chain recombines TRBV5-6 with TRBJ2-7, with a weak D call TRBD1 (6 bases). The V and J ends lost 3 bases and 5 bases respectively, with 12 bases between them. CDR3 length: 13 residues. Germline lookup yields CDR1 SGHDT and CDR2 YYEEEE. CDR3 sequence reads: CASSWGTLDEQYF. CDR3 nucleotides: TGTGCCAGCAGCTGGGGGACACTAGACGAGCAGTACTTC.

The chain is built from TRBV21-1 and TRBJ1-5. TRBV21-1 is an annotated pseudogene. This CDR3 has 9 residues. The CDR3 protein is CASPGPQHF. As DNA, the CDR3 is TGTGCCAGCCCCGGGCCCCAGCATTTT.

This CDR3 reads CASSVGGVYNEQFF. The DNA for the CDR3 is TGTGCCAGCAGCGTGGGGGGGGTATACAATGAGCAGTTCTTC. The J gene is TRBJ2-1, the V gene TRBV27, with 7 bases fitting TRBD2. There are 14 residues in the CDR3. Germline trimming cut 6 bases from V and 4 bases from J; bases unmatched to any gene: 6. Germline CDR1 and CDR2: MNHEY and SMNVEV (reference sequence).

This chain uses TRBV9 with TRBJ1-2; D possibly corresponds to TRBD1 (6 bases). The CDR3 sequence is 14 residues long. Trimming cost V 0 bases and J 8 bases, with 14 bases left between them. Germline V gene data show CDR1 as SGDLS and CDR2 as YYNGEE. The CDR3 sequence: CASSVVTGRGGYTF. The CDR3 coding sequence is TGTGCCAGCAGCGTAGTCACAGGGAGGGGCGGCTACACCTTC.

This clone was detected only a few times. The rearrangement joins TRBV7-9 to TRBJ1-2; D might be TRBD1 (6 bases). The V gene's germline CDR1 is SEHNR and CDR2 FQNEAQ (reference sequence). V shed 5 bases and J shed 4 bases, with 11 bases lying between them. The CDR3 runs to 13 residues. The chain's CDR3 is CASSLGTIYGYTF. Written as DNA, the CDR3 is TGTGCCAGCAGCCTTGGGACAATCTATGGCTACACCTTC. The whole variable domain, remainder taken from reference TRBV7-9 and TRBJ1-2, is DTGVSQNPRHKITKRGQNVTFRCDPISEHNRLYWYRQTLGQGPEFLTYFQNEAQLEKSRLLSDRFSAERPKGSFSTLEIQRTEQGDSAMYLCASSLGTIYGYTFGSGTRLTVV.

The J gene is TRBJ2-1, the V gene TRBV7-6, with D uncertain. Germline values: CDR1 SGHVS, CDR2 FNYEAQ. This CDR3 has 14 amino acids. V was clipped by 1 base and J by 0 bases, with 4 bases between them. CDR3 bases: TGTGCCAGCAGCTTAGATCACTCCTACAATGAGCAGTTCTTC. It translates to CASSLDHSYNEQFF.

The chain carries TRBV5-1 and TRBJ2-5; D perhaps matches TRBD1 (6 bases). Germline CDR1 and CDR2: SGHRS and YFSETQ. V was clipped by 2 bases and J by 5 bases, with 16 bases between them. This CDR3 has 15 residues. CDR3 loop: CASSFDGTTRETQYF. In DNA form, the CDR3 reads TGCGCCAGCAGCTTCGATGGGACAACGAGGGAGACCCAGTACTTC.

This rearrangement joins TRBV5-1 to TRBJ1-2; D is ambiguous. Germline V gives CDR1 SGHRS, CDR2 YFSETQ. V lost 0 bases and J lost 8, with 14 bases in between. The CDR3 runs to 14 residues. This CDR3 reads CASSLDGRSGGYTF. The DNA for the CDR3 is TGCGCCAGCAGCTTGGATGGTCGGTCGGGAGGCTACACCTTC.

In its sample, this clone was seen once. The gene calls are TRBV2 and TRBJ1-1; 7 positions match TRBD1. The V and J ends lost 9 bases and 3 bases, in that order; junction bases with no gene match: 13. CDR1 and CDR2 from the germline V gene are SNHLY and FYNNEI. CDR3 length: 15 amino acids. The CDR3 DNA follows: TGTGCCAGTCCCAGCCCATACAGGGGAGACACTGAAGCTTTCTTT. This translates into CASPSPYRGDTEAFF.

The CDR3: CASRTDSHEKLFF. The CDR3 coding sequence is TGTGCCAGCAGGACGGACAGCCATGAAAAACTGTTTTTT. This chain connects TRBV6-5 to TRBJ1-4, with TRBD1 as a possible D gene (6 bases). Germline CDR1 is MNHEY and CDR2 is SVGAGI. The CDR3 totals 13 residues. Between the trimmed V and J ends, which lost 6 bases and 6 bases, there was a span of 11 bases.

V gene TRBV12-3 or TRBV12-4 combines with J gene TRBJ2-7; D is unresolved. V dropped 6 bases and J dropped 2 bases, with 8 bases sitting between them. The CDR3 length is 12 residues. In DNA, the CDR3 is TGTGCCAGCAGGGCTGCGGCCTACGAGCAGTACTTC. Protein sequence: CASRAAAYEQYF.

About this clone itself: A read error may explain this, as a much larger clone is one base away. The chain combines TRBV7-9 with TRBJ1-1; D is perhaps TRBD1 (5 bases). CDR1 SEHNR and CDR2 FQNEAQ come from the germline V gene (reference sequence). CDR3 length equals 11 residues. Trimming cost V 5 bases and J 9 bases, with 10 bases left between them. This CDR3 is CASSLGTQAFF. The DNA for the CDR3 is TGTGCCAGCAGCCTCGGGACTCAAGCTTTCTTT. Using reference TRBV7-9 and TRBJ1-1 for the parts outside the CDR3, the full variable domain is DTGVSQNPRHKITKRGQNVTFRCDPISEHNRLYWYRQTLGQGPEFLTYFQNEAQLEKSRLLSDRFSAERPKGSFSTLEIQRTEQGDSAMYLCASSLGTQAFFGQGTRLTVV.

The rearrangement links TRBV6-5 to TRBJ2-3, with D perhaps matching TRBD1 (5 bases). The CDR3 has 12 amino acids. The germline V and J ends were trimmed by 6 bases and 2 bases, with 6 bases remaining between them. Germline-derived CDR1 and CDR2 are MNHEY and SVGAGI. The CDR3 protein is CASRQDTDTQYF. As DNA, the CDR3 is TGTGCCAGCAGACAGGACACAGATACGCAGTATTTT.

V and J are TRBV2 and TRBJ1-2, with D possibly matching TRBD1 (5 bases). The V gene lost 8 bases and the J gene lost 4 bases, with 17 bases spanning the gap. Germline V gene sequence: CDR1 SNHLY, CDR2 FYNNEI. The CDR3 contains 14 residues. The DNA for the CDR3 is TGTGCCAGCTCCCGACAGCTACCGCTCTATGGCTACACCTTC. Its translation is CASSRQLPLYGYTF.

The CDR3 spells CASSPDRVDQPQHF. The CDR3 DNA reads as TGCGCCAGCAGCCCGGACAGGGTCGATCAGCCCCAGCATTTT. The V and J genes are TRBV5-1 and TRBJ1-5; 8 positions match TRBD1. V was clipped by 4 bases and J by 5 bases; unmatched bases: 5. The CDR3 consists of 14 residues. From germline, CDR1 is SGHRS and CDR2 YFSETQ.

This rearrangement joins TRBV27 to TRBJ2-2; D gene unclear. This CDR3 spans 14 amino acids. From germline, CDR1 is MNHEY and CDR2 SMNVEV (reference sequence). V lost 6 bases, J lost 3 bases, and 11 bases lay in between. CDR3 region: CASSPLRYTGELFF. For the CDR3, the DNA is TGTGCCAGCAGCCCCCTACGATACACCGGGGAGCTGTTTTTT.

V and J are TRBV3-1 (or the pseudogene TRBV3-2) and TRBJ1-1; D possibly corresponds to TRBD1 (5 bases). Trimming shortened V by 1 base and J by 5 bases, and 11 bases separated the two germline ends. The CDR3 is made up of 14 amino acids. Germline V gives CDR1 LGHDT, CDR2 YNNKEL (reference sequence). The CDR3 coding sequence is TGTGCCAGCAGCCAAGCCCTAAGGGGAACTGAAGCTTTCTTT. This translates into CASSQALRGTEAFF.

This rearrangement joins TRBV30 to TRBJ1-5; no firm D call. The V gene lost 4 bases and the J gene lost 4 bases, with 11 bases spanning the gap. This CDR3 is 13 amino acids long. The germline V gene has CDR1 GTSNPN and CDR2 SVGIG (reference sequence). The CDR3, as DNA: TGTGCCTGGAATGACGAGGAGAATCAGCCCCAGCATTTT. Its translation: CAWNDEENQPQHF.

The V and J genes are TRBV4-2 and TRBJ2-7; 7 bases agree with TRBD1. With V trimmed by 4 bases and J by 0 bases, 6 bases remained unmatched. CDR3 length: 15 amino acids. Germline V gene data show CDR1 as LGHNA and CDR2 as YNFKEQ. CDR3 loop: CASSPTRDSSYEQYF. In DNA, the CDR3 is TGTGCCAGCAGCCCCACCCGGGACAGCTCCTACGAGCAGTACTTC.

The chain uses TRBV24-1 and TRBJ2-7; 9 nucleotides line up with TRBD1. Germline V lookup: CDR1 KGHDR, CDR2 SFDVKD. Germline trimming cut 3 bases from V and 3 bases from J; bases unmatched to any gene: 5. The CDR3 totals 15 residues. CDR3 in amino acids: CATSDLTGGRYEQYF. Written as DNA, the CDR3 is TGTGCCACCAGTGATCTGACAGGGGGTCGCTACGAGCAGTACTTC.

The CDR3 reads CASRNRGYTEAFF. CDR3 nucleotides: TGTGCCAGCAGAAACAGGGGATACACTGAAGCTTTCTTT. The genes are TRBV3-1 (or the pseudogene TRBV3-2) and TRBJ1-1; 7 nucleotides line up with TRBD1. Germline values: CDR1 LGHDT, CDR2 YNNKEL (reference sequence). Trimming took 6 bases from V and 3 from J; bases not matched to a gene: 4. CDR3 size: 13 residues.

The CDR3 reads CASSLFPLRQGATDTQYF. The CDR3 DNA follows: TGTGCCAGCAGCTTATTCCCATTGAGACAGGGGGCGACGGATACGCAGTATTTT. The J gene is TRBJ2-3, the V gene TRBV11-2; 10 positions agree with TRBD1. The V gene's germline CDR1 is SGHAT and CDR2 FQNNGV. This CDR3 spans 18 amino acids. V lost 2 bases, J lost 6 bases, and 14 bases stayed unmatched.

On this clone itself: The identical CDR3 is also encoded by other nucleotide sequences in the sample. The CDR3 bases are TGTGCCAGCAGCTTAGGGACAGGGACGGAAGCTTTCTTT. The encoded protein is CASSLGTGTEAFF. V and J are TRBV11-2 and TRBJ1-1; 8 bases map to TRBD1. Germline CDR1 reads SGHAT; CDR2 reads FQNNGV. The J segment lost 8 bases and the V segment lost 1 base, leaving 3 bases of the junction unmatched. This CDR3 spans 13 amino acids.

V and J are TRBV9 and TRBJ1-1; D remains unclear. The length of the CDR3 is 15 residues. Trimming left V 4 bases short and J 7 bases short, with 20 bases between. The V gene's germline CDR1 is SGDLS and CDR2 YYNGEE. CDR3 amino acids: CASSTSTGDLNEAFF. The CDR3 DNA is TGTGCCAGCAGCACCTCGACGGGAGATTTGAATGAAGCTTTCTTT.

This chain joins TRBV30 and TRBJ1-2, with D perhaps TRBD1 (5 bases). Germline V gene lookup returns CDR1 GTSNPN and CDR2 SVGIG (reference sequence). CDR3 length: 11 residues. Trimming took 7 bases from V and 9 from J, leaving 15 bases between them. The chain's CDR3 is CASPGGKSYTF. In DNA form, the CDR3 reads TGTGCCTCGCCGGGGGGAAAGAGCTACACCTTC. The full variable domain, in which reference TRBV30 and TRBJ1-2 provide the parts outside the CDR3, is SQTIHQWPATLVQPVGSPLSLECTVEGTSNPNLYWYRQAAGRGLQLLFYSVGIGQISSEVPQNLSASRPQDRQFILSSKKLLLSDSGFYLCASPGGKSYTFGSGTRLTVV.

The chain uses TRBV24-1 and TRBJ1-1; 8 nucleotides align to TRBD1. Germline CDR1 and CDR2: KGHDR and SFDVKD. V lost 3 bases, J lost 2 bases, and 7 bases stayed unmatched. The length of the CDR3 is 16 residues. The CDR3 sequence: CATSDPPGQVNTEAFF. CDR3 DNA sequence: TGTGCCACCAGTGATCCTCCGGGACAGGTTAACACTGAAGCTTTCTTT.

Comment on this clone: A junction boundary mismatches the germline segment, possibly from a read error. The chain carries TRBV10-3 and TRBJ1-2; 7 bases fit TRBD1. The CDR3 spans 12 residues. Germline CDR1 and CDR2: ENHRY and SYGVKD. DNA for the CDR3: TGTGCCATCAGTGAGCCGACAGGGATCCCTGGGTTC. Translated: CAISEPTGIPGF.

The chain joins TRBV7-9 to TRBJ1-5, with TRBD1 identical over 11 bases. This CDR3 spans 16 amino acids. Germline trimming cut 1 base from V and 4 bases from J; bases unmatched to any gene: 3. Germline V gene data show CDR1 as SEHNR and CDR2 as FQNEAQ (reference sequence). DNA for the CDR3: TGTGCCAGCAGCTTAGGGACAGGGGGCGCAAATCAGCCCCAGCATTTT. It yields the protein CASSLGTGGANQPQHF.

V usage is TRBV19 and J usage is TRBJ2-7; D unresolved. Germline V gene sequence: CDR1 LNHDA, CDR2 SQIVND (reference sequence). This CDR3 has 15 residues. The V gene lost 4 bases and the J gene lost 3 bases, with 16 bases spanning the gap. CDR3 sequence reads: CASSSRIWAGYEQYF. CDR3 DNA sequence: TGTGCCAGTAGTAGTAGAATCTGGGCAGGCTACGAGCAGTACTTC.

J is TRBJ2-3 and V is TRBV7-9; no clear D. The CDR3 consists of 15 residues. In germline, CDR1 is SEHNR, CDR2 FQNEAQ (reference sequence). The V end was cut by 5 bases, the J end by 0 bases, with 12 bases between. CDR3 region: CASSAYLPSTDTQYF. The CDR3, as DNA: TGTGCCAGCAGCGCCTACCTTCCTAGCACAGATACGCAGTATTTT.